This TCR beta chain comes out of a study of cytomegalovirus exposure and HLA in healthy donors. Study conclusions and caveats: In a later analysis, TCR beta V- and J-gene trimming was associated with a missense DCLRE1C variant. An analysis was carried out later, and it reportedly showed fewer N-insertions in an Asian-associated ancestry cluster than the approximately 700-donor mean. The authors confirmed in vitro that three CMV-associated chains were specific for CMV antigens. Diagnosis of cytomegalovirus status made by the classifier reportedly showed high specificity and sensitivity.

PCR used 60 Vbeta primers and 13 Jbeta primers. TCRdb keeps only in-frame clones here, not all; method: immunoSEQ multiplex PCR. Among about 86,000 clones listed, around 75% were seen once. The ends lost 6 bases at V and 5 bases at J; junction bases unmatched: 6. The CDR3 runs 13 residues. Per germline, CDR1 MNHNY and CDR2 SVGAGI (reference sequence). A word on this clone: Its antigen is undetermined.

The sample was PBMCs. This receptor was taken from a middle-aged woman in good health and CMV-seropositive. This chain joins TRBV6-6 and TRBJ2-7; TRBD2 aligns across 8 bases. CDR3 region: CASSPGRGNEQYF. CDR3 sequence (DNA): TGTGCCAGCAGCCCCGGGAGGGGCAACGAGCAGTACTTC.